The 3 T cell receptor beta chains reported below all come from one sample, sequenced in a study of blood T cell repertoires in COVID-19. TCRdb keeps only in-frame clones here, not all; method: immunoSEQ multiplex PCR. The profile covers fewer than 140,000 clones, with approximately 80% appearing a single time and 14% taken by the ten largest. Material for sequencing was peripheral blood. Receptors originate from a woman aged 55-70 years with acute or convalescent COVID-19.

V gene TRBV6-5 combines with J gene TRBJ1-1, with D perhaps TRBD1 (5 bases). The CDR3 has 15 amino acids. Trimming left V 6 bases short and J 6 bases short, with 20 bases between. Germline assignment: CDR1 MNHEY and CDR2 SVGAGI. The DNA of the CDR3 is TGTGCCAGCAGACGCCGGGCACAGGTAGGACCTGAAGCTTTCTTT. Translating it yields CASRRRAQVGPEAFF.

This clone has more than one count but fewer than ten. The chain links TRBV19 to TRBJ1-5, with TRBD1 as a possible D gene (6 bases). V dropped 9 bases and J dropped 1 base, with 16 bases sitting between them. Germline V gene data show CDR1 as LNHDA and CDR2 as SQIVND (reference sequence). There are 15 residues in the CDR3. This CDR3 is CASRASGTSNQPQHF. CDR3 coding DNA: TGTGCCAGCCGCGCCTCCGGGACAAGCAATCAGCCCCAGCATTTT.

V usage is TRBV2 and J usage is TRBJ1-2; 7 bases are shared with TRBD1. CDR3 size: 15 residues. V shed 4 bases, J shed 2 bases, and the junction held 7 bases outside the gene matches. Germline loops: CDR1 SNHLY, CDR2 FYNNEI. CDR3 loop: CASSGVSRGNYGYTF. The CDR3 DNA is TGTGCCAGCAGTGGGGTGAGCAGGGGGAACTATGGCTACACCTTC.